The 29 T cell receptor beta chains below all came from one sample that was sequenced in a study of shared T cell receptors in the human thymus. The method was immunoSEQ multiplex PCR; TCRdb's version includes in-frame clones alone and lacks a portion of them. The table shows hundreds of thousands of clones, with 70% to 90% occurring only once. The sample was also linked to a second study, of human thymus T cells.

The sequenced sample consisted of thymocytes. Receptors originate from a boy under three years old with a congenital heart defect.

The rearrangement uses TRBV28 and TRBJ1-6; D unresolved. Germline CDR1 and CDR2: MDHEN and SYDVKM. V lost 3 bases to trimming and J lost 0 bases, with 9 bases between them. The CDR3 length is 16 residues. The chain's CDR3 is CASSFGESSYNSPLHF. The CDR3 DNA follows: TGTGCCAGCAGTTTCGGGGAGAGCTCCTATAATTCACCCCTCCACTTT.

V and J are TRBV6-1 and TRBJ1-1; perhaps TRBD1 as D (5 bases). This CDR3 is built from 16 residues. Trimming stripped 4 bases from V and 4 bases from J, with 19 bases between. Germline CDR1 MNHNS, CDR2 SASEGT. CDR3 protein: CASSGFGGEVFTEAFF. The CDR3 region has the DNA TGTGCCAGCAGTGGTTTCGGGGGGGAGGTTTTCACTGAAGCTTTCTTT.

The CDR3 nucleotides are TGTGCCAGTAGTAGAGGGGGAGAGAACACTGAAGCTTTCTTT. Translating gives CASSRGGENTEAFF. The V and J genes are TRBV19 and TRBJ1-1, with a tentative D call TRBD1 (6 bases). CDR3 length equals 14 residues. Trimming pared 4 bases from V and 1 base from J, leaving 10 bases between. Germline assignment: CDR1 LNHDA and CDR2 SQIVND (reference sequence).

The V and J genes are TRBV19 and TRBJ2-3; 12 bases are shared with TRBD2. Germline V gene sequence: CDR1 LNHDA, CDR2 SQIVND (reference sequence). The length of the CDR3 is 14 residues. V lost 7 bases and J lost 3; bases outside the gene matches: 2. The CDR3 reads CASNLAGGTDTQYF. DNA of the CDR3: TGTGCCAGTAATCTAGCGGGAGGGACAGATACGCAGTATTTT.

The chain links TRBV7-9 to TRBJ1-3; D gene ambiguous. The CDR3 spans 14 residues. CDR1 SEHNR and CDR2 FQNEAQ come from the germline V gene (reference sequence). With 5 bases removed from V and 0 bases from J, the gap between germline ends came to 8 bases. The CDR3 DNA follows: TGTGCCAGCAGCAACACCGACTCTGGAAACACCATATATTTT. Translating it yields CASSNTDSGNTIYF.

The chain combines TRBV19 with TRBJ1-2; D ambiguous. CDR3 size: 16 residues. Trimming left V 3 bases short and J 5 bases short, with 19 bases between. Germline V gene data show CDR1 as LNHDA and CDR2 as SQIVND (reference sequence). The CDR3 DNA reads as TGTGCCAGTAGTATCCCTTCGGGGAGGCAGGCGTATGGCTACACCTTC. This gives the protein CASSIPSGRQAYGYTF. Complete variable domain (other parts from reference TRBV19 and TRBJ1-2): DGGITQSPKYLFRKEGQNVTLSCEQNLNHDAMYWYRQDPGQGLRLIYYSQIVNDFQKGDIAEGYSVSREKKESFPLTVTSAQKNPTAFYLCASSIPSGRQAYGYTFGSGTRLTVV.

This chain connects TRBV6-1 to TRBJ2-7, with D unclear. The CDR3 is 15 amino acids. V was cut by 1 base and J by 2 bases, with 12 bases left in between. Germline CDR1 MNHNS, CDR2 SASEGT. The CDR3 nucleotides read TGTGCCAGCAGTGAAGTGCCAACCCCTACCTACGAGCAGTACTTC. It is translated as CASSEVPTPTYEQYF.

The genes are TRBV6-1 and TRBJ1-1; no firm D call. The germline V and J ends were trimmed by 10 bases and 2 bases, with 11 bases remaining between them. In germline, CDR1 is MNHNS, CDR2 SASEGT. The length of the CDR3 is 12 residues. CDR3 coding DNA: TGTGCCACCGTTCGAGTCAACACTGAAGCTTTCTTT. Translated, it gives CATVRVNTEAFF.

The chain combines TRBV10-3 with TRBJ2-1, with TRBD2 matching over 10 bases. This CDR3 is built from 15 residues. After removal of 3 bases from V and 4 bases from J, the junction contained 3 bases not matched to a gene. Germline V lookup: CDR1 ENHRY, CDR2 SYGVKD. CDR3: CAISDSGGPYNEQFF. The CDR3 nucleotides are TGTGCCATCAGTGATAGCGGGGGGCCTTACAATGAGCAGTTCTTC.

This chain connects TRBV28 to TRBJ1-5, with 9 bases identical to TRBD1. V was pared by 6 bases and J by 1 base, with 13 bases of the junction left unmatched. Germline V lookup: CDR1 MDHEN, CDR2 SYDVKM. The CDR3 is 18 amino acids. DNA for the CDR3: TGTGCCAGCAGCCCCGGGTCAGACAGGGGGTACAGCAATCAGCCCCAGCATTTT. Translation gives CASSPGSDRGYSNQPQHF. Filled out from reference TRBV28 and TRBJ1-5, the complete variable domain reads DVKVTQSSRYLVKRTGEKVFLECVQDMDHENMFWYRQDPGLGLRLIYFSYDVKMKEKGDIPEGYSVSREKKERFSLILESASTNQTSMYLCASSPGSDRGYSNQPQHFGDGTRLSIL.

This sequence joins TRBV28 and TRBJ1-5, with D perhaps matching TRBD1 (6 bases). Germline V gene sequence: CDR1 MDHEN, CDR2 SYDVKM. CDR3 length: 16 amino acids. The ends were cut back, 2 bases at V and 7 bases at J, with 18 bases in the middle. CDR3 in amino acids: CASSLVPGAPGQPQHF. The CDR3, as DNA: TGTGCCAGCAGTTTAGTCCCAGGGGCCCCGGGACAGCCCCAGCATTTT. Variable domain in full (rest from reference TRBV28 and TRBJ1-5): DVKVTQSSRYLVKRTGEKVFLECVQDMDHENMFWYRQDPGLGLRLIYFSYDVKMKEKGDIPEGYSVSREKKERFSLILESASTNQTSMYLCASSLVPGAPGQPQHFGDGTRLSIL.

The chain joins TRBV7-8 to TRBJ1-2; D is undetermined. V gave up 3 bases and J gave up 4 bases, with 12 bases separating them. The CDR3 consists of 14 residues. Germline assignment: CDR1 SGHVS and CDR2 FQNEAQ. The CDR3 DNA reads TGTGCCAGCAGCTTCGCGGGCGGTAGCTATGGCTACACCTTC. Its translation is CASSFAGGSYGYTF.

The chain has TRBV7-2 and TRBJ2-5, with TRBD2 identical over 8 bases. The V segment lost 1 base and the J segment 1 base; nucleotides outside the gene matches: 8. The CDR3 is 17 residues long. The germline gives CDR1 SGHTA, CDR2 FQGNSA. In nucleotides, the CDR3 is TGTGCCAGCAGCTTAGAGGAACCAGCGGGGGCCCAAGAGACCCAGTACTTC. This sequence encodes CASSLEEPAGAQETQYF.

This chain joins TRBV20-1 and TRBJ2-3; D unclear. Trimming took 1 base from V and 5 from J, leaving 4 bases between them. This CDR3 spans 11 amino acids. Germline V gene lookup returns CDR1 DFQATT and CDR2 SNEGSKA (reference sequence). CDR3 region: CSARGQDTQYF. The DNA of the CDR3 is TGCAGTGCTAGAGGGCAAGATACGCAGTATTTT.

This clone was counted between two and nine times. The chain recombines TRBV6-5 with TRBJ2-1, with D possibly being TRBD2 (7 bases). This CDR3 contains 14 residues. Germline-derived CDR1 and CDR2 are MNHEY and SVGAGI. Deletions cut 5 bases from V and 3 bases from J, with 11 bases between. The DNA for the CDR3 is TGTGCCAGCAGTCCCGGGGGGCTCTACAATGAGCAGTTCTTC. Encoded protein: CASSPGGLYNEQFF.

This chain joins TRBV27 and TRBJ2-3; TRBD1 might be the D (5 bases). With 3 bases removed from V and 4 bases from J, the gap between germline ends came to 11 bases. Germline-derived CDR1 and CDR2 are MNHEY and SMNVEV (reference sequence). The length of the CDR3 is 14 residues. CDR3 residues: CASSFRRGPDTQYF. As DNA, the CDR3 is TGTGCCAGCAGTTTTAGAAGGGGCCCAGATACGCAGTATTTT.

The chain has TRBV28 and TRBJ2-7, with 8 nucleotides matching TRBD2. Germline V CDR1 and CDR2: MDHEN, SYDVKM. Losses at the gene ends were 3 bases for V and 2 bases for J; bases not matched to a gene: 6. The CDR3 sequence is 15 residues long. CDR3 DNA sequence: TGTGCCAGCAGTTTTCCGGCGGGGGGACCCTACGAGCAGTACTTC. Its translation is CASSFPAGGPYEQYF.

This clone was recorded only once. The V call is TRBV2, the J call TRBJ1-1, with 8 bases identical to TRBD1. Germline V lookup: CDR1 SNHLY, CDR2 FYNNEI. V trimming: 2 bases; J trimming: 4 bases; junction bases outside the gene matches: 12. The CDR3 totals 17 residues. CDR3: CASSESWTGNFRTEAFF. CDR3 sequence (DNA): TGTGCCAGCAGTGAATCTTGGACAGGGAATTTTCGCACTGAAGCTTTCTTT.

This clone was recorded once. The V gene is TRBV28, the J gene TRBJ2-2, with 9 bases lining up with TRBD2. The CDR3 sequence is 16 residues long. The junction had 6 bases not matched to a gene; V was cut back by 2 bases and J by 5 bases. CDR1 and CDR2 from the germline V gene are MDHEN and SYDVKM. The CDR3 DNA sequence: TGTGCCAGCAGTTTAGGTAGCGGGAGTGGGACCGGGGAGCTGTTTTTT. It codes for CASSLGSGSGTGELFF.

The genes are TRBV5-6 and TRBJ2-1, with 8 bases identical to TRBD1. CDR3 length: 17 amino acids. CDR1 is SGHDT and CDR2 is YYEEEE in the germline V gene. The V segment lost 4 bases and the J segment 3 bases; nucleotides outside the gene matches: 12. The CDR3 sequence: CASSRGPPGGFYNEQFF. CDR3 sequence (DNA): TGTGCCAGCAGCCGGGGCCCTCCAGGGGGCTTCTACAATGAGCAGTTCTTC.

Details on this clone: The identical CDR3 is also encoded by other nucleotide sequences in the sample. The V call is TRBV6-5, the J call TRBJ1-1; a weak D match, TRBD1 (5 bases). V was trimmed by 2 bases and J by 5 bases, leaving 9 bases between them. The CDR3 length is 13 residues. Per the germline V gene, CDR1 is MNHEY and CDR2 is SVGAGI. The CDR3 reads CASSYRGGTEAFF. For the CDR3, the DNA is TGTGCCAGCAGTTACAGGGGAGGTACTGAAGCTTTCTTT.

The genes are TRBV4-2 and TRBJ2-5; 7 bases fit TRBD2. In germline, CDR1 is LGHNA, CDR2 YNFKEQ. The CDR3 is 15 residues long. V gave up 1 base and J gave up 2 bases; unmatched junction bases: 4. The CDR3 sequence is CASSQGLAVQETQYF. The CDR3, as DNA: TGTGCCAGCAGCCAAGGTCTAGCGGTACAAGAGACCCAGTACTTC.

This chain connects TRBV27 to TRBJ2-3, with 15 nucleotides matching TRBD2. This CDR3 is 18 amino acids long. CDR1 is MNHEY, CDR2 SMNVEV, per germline (reference sequence). Unmatched junction bases numbered 7, after V lost 6 bases and J lost 0 bases. CDR3: CASRRGTSGGSSTDTQYF. CDR3 nucleotide sequence: TGTGCCAGCAGACGCGGGACTAGCGGGGGGTCTAGCACAGATACGCAGTATTTT.

The chain carries TRBV28 and TRBJ1-1, with a tentative D call TRBD1 (5 bases). Germline V gene sequence: CDR1 MDHEN, CDR2 SYDVKM. The CDR3 contains 14 residues. V was trimmed by 4 bases and J by 3 bases, leaving 12 bases between them. The CDR3 loop is CASSSGYGHTEAFF. The DNA for the CDR3 is TGTGCCAGCAGTTCAGGGTACGGGCACACTGAAGCTTTCTTT.

The chain combines TRBV5-6 with TRBJ2-7; D possibly corresponds to TRBD1 (6 bases). V lost 1 base and J lost 2, with 13 bases in between. Per germline, CDR1 SGHDT and CDR2 YYEEEE. The CDR3 runs 15 residues. The CDR3, as DNA: TGTGCCAGCAGCTTGACAGGGCTCTCAGCCTACGAGCAGTACTTC. Translating it yields CASSLTGLSAYEQYF.

The chain carries TRBV28 and TRBJ2-7; 7 bases match TRBD1. The CDR3 has 15 residues. CDR1 and CDR2 from the germline V gene are MDHEN and SYDVKM. V was clipped by 5 bases and J by 8 bases; unmatched bases: 15. The chain's CDR3 is CASSPRTGNVYKQYF. In DNA, the CDR3 is TGTGCCAGCAGTCCCAGGACAGGTAACGTGTATAAGCAGTACTTC.

The chain recombines TRBV7-2 with TRBJ2-2; 8 positions match TRBD2. The ends lost 2 bases at V and 4 bases at J; junction bases unmatched: 6. The germline gives CDR1 SGHTA, CDR2 FQGNSA. This CDR3 spans 16 amino acids. CDR3 sequence reads: CASSLTYAGGTGELFF. DNA for the CDR3: TGTGCCAGCAGCTTAACATATGCGGGAGGCACCGGGGAGCTGTTTTTT.

The J gene is TRBJ2-2, the V gene TRBV6-5; TRBD2 matches 8 bases. V was pared by 3 bases and J by 4 bases, with 7 bases of the junction left unmatched. Germline V lookup: CDR1 MNHEY, CDR2 SVGAGI. The CDR3 has 16 amino acids. CDR3 sequence (DNA): TGTGCCAGCAGTTATCCCAGCGGGAGTGGCACCGGGGAGCTGTTTTTT. It is translated as CASSYPSGSGTGELFF.

This chain links TRBV19 with TRBJ1-2; perhaps TRBD1 as D (6 bases). Germline assignment: CDR1 LNHDA and CDR2 SQIVND (reference sequence). The CDR3 length is 15 residues. The V and J ends lost 5 bases and 2 bases respectively, with 15 bases between them. The CDR3 region has the DNA TGTGCCAGTAGTCCCAGGACAGCCCCGAACTATGGCTACACCTTC. Its translation is CASSPRTAPNYGYTF. Full variable domain (rest looked up from reference TRBV19 and TRBJ1-2): DGGITQSPKYLFRKEGQNVTLSCEQNLNHDAMYWYRQDPGQGLRLIYYSQIVNDFQKGDIAEGYSVSREKKESFPLTVTSAQKNPTAFYLCASSPRTAPNYGYTFGSGTRLTVV.